What follows are 10 T cell receptor beta chains derived from one specimen sequenced in a study of shared clonotypes between healthy human individuals. The assay was immunoSEQ multiplex PCR, and TCRdb's table has in-frame clones only and misses some. The sample has about 2 million clones, 85% to 95% seen once. The material sequenced was naive CD4+ T cells sorted from blood. Subset in this sample: CD45RA+ positively selected. These receptors all stem from a man between 18 and 35 years old in good health.

In regard to this clone: Relative to the germline gene, one junction end is altered; a read error may explain this. J is TRBJ2-5 and V is TRBV7-7; 10 bases are a match to TRBD1. The germline CDR1 and CDR2 sequences are SSHAT and FNYEAQ (reference sequence). This CDR3 is 14 amino acids long. The CDR3 coding sequence is TGTGCTAGCAGCCTGACAGGGGGCGCGTCGGCCCAGTACTTC. This sequence encodes CASSLTGGASAQYF.

J is TRBJ2-5 and V is TRBV6-5; no reliable D call. V shed 10 bases and J shed 3 bases, with 6 bases lying between them. Looked up from germline, CDR1 is MNHEY and CDR2 is SVGAGI. This CDR3 contains 10 residues. In DNA, the CDR3 is TGTGCCACCCGAAAAGAGACCCAGTACTTC. Protein sequence: CATRKETQYF.

A word on this clone: This CDR3 is also generated by other DNA sequences in the sample. This sequence joins TRBV27 and TRBJ1-2; no firm D call. Germline V gene data show CDR1 as MNHEY and CDR2 as SMNVEV (reference sequence). V lost 5 bases, J lost 1 base, and 11 bases lay in between. The CDR3 loop spans 14 amino acids. CDR3: CASSPRTDNYGYTF. CDR3 DNA: TGTGCCAGCAGTCCAAGAACCGATAACTATGGCTACACCTTC.

The gene calls are TRBV6-1 and TRBJ2-7; D not certain. The germline gives CDR1 MNHNS, CDR2 SASEGT. CDR3 size: 15 residues. V lost 1 base and J lost 1, with 11 bases in between. CDR3 DNA: TGTGCCAGCAGTGAAGAAACAGCGCAGTCCTACGAGCAGTACTTC. Translating it yields CASSEETAQSYEQYF.

The chain recombines TRBV7-2 with TRBJ2-7; unclear D gene. The V gene lost 1 base and the J gene lost 4 bases, with 8 bases spanning the gap. The CDR3 consists of 13 residues. Germline CDR1 is SGHTA and CDR2 is FQGNSA. The CDR3: CASSLGSAYEQYF. The DNA of the CDR3 is TGTGCCAGCAGCTTAGGGTCGGCATACGAGCAGTACTTC.

This chain links TRBV2 with TRBJ2-7; 8 positions match TRBD1. The V gene end was trimmed by 1 base and the J gene end by 4 bases; junction bases not matched to a gene: 0. Per germline, CDR1 SNHLY and CDR2 FYNNEI. The CDR3 contains 13 residues. The CDR3 here is CASSEGTGYEQYF. The CDR3 bases are TGTGCCAGCAGTGAAGGGACAGGGTACGAGCAGTACTTC.

Turning to this clone: The same CDR3 also results from other DNA sequences found in this sample. The V and J genes are TRBV11-3 and TRBJ2-5, with no clear D. This CDR3 is built from 13 residues. The ends were cut back, 1 base at V and 4 bases at J, with 7 bases in the middle. Germline V lookup: CDR1 SGHNT, CDR2 YENEEA. The CDR3: CASSLGSAETQYF. CDR3 bases: TGTGCCAGCAGCTTAGGCAGTGCAGAGACCCAGTACTTC. The full variable domain, rest sourced from reference TRBV11-3 and TRBJ2-5, is EAGVVQSPRYKIIEKKQPVAFWCNPISGHNTLYWYLQNLGQGPELLIRYENEEAVDDSQLPKDRFSAERLKGVDSTLKIQPAELGDSAVYLCASSLGSAETQYFGPGTRLLVL.

The chain links TRBV9 to TRBJ2-7, with D perhaps matching TRBD1 or TRBD2 (5 bases each). Germline CDR1 and CDR2: SGDLS and YYNGEE. The CDR3 runs to 13 residues. With 7 bases removed from V and 6 bases from J, the gap between germline ends came to 17 bases. CDR3 in amino acids: CASSPGAPSEQYF. CDR3 nucleotide sequence: TGTGCCAGCTCCCCCGGGGCACCTTCCGAGCAGTACTTC. Together with reference TRBV9 and TRBJ2-7, the CDR3 gives the full variable domain: DSGVTQTPKHLITATGQRVTLRCSPRSGDLSVYWYQQSLDQGLQFLIQYYNGEERAKGNILERFSAQQFPDLHSELNLSSLELGDSALYFCASSPGAPSEQYFGPGTRLTVT.

The CDR3 nucleotides are TGTGCCAGCAGTTACGAGGGCAGGGGCGAGACCCAGTACTTC. Amino acid sequence: CASSYEGRGETQYF. The chain is built from TRBV6-5 and TRBJ2-5; the D gene is possibly TRBD1 (6 bases). CDR3 length: 14 residues. V lost 2 bases, J lost 5 bases, and 12 bases lay in between. Germline loops: CDR1 MNHEY, CDR2 SVGAGI.

The V gene is TRBV27, the J gene TRBJ2-7; TRBD1 matches 10 bases. V lost 0 bases and J lost 5; bases outside the gene matches: 7. This CDR3 is built from 16 residues. Germline V CDR1 and CDR2: MNHEY, SMNVEV (reference sequence). The CDR3 reads CASSLSAGTGVNEQYF. The DNA of the CDR3 is TGTGCCAGCAGTTTATCGGCCGGGACAGGGGTCAACGAGCAGTACTTC.